Below are 13 T cell receptor beta chains sequenced from a single sample in a study of T cell responses to AZD1222 COVID-19 vaccine. Measured with immunoSEQ multiplex PCR; TCRdb has only the in-frame clones, and not every one. The table records some 130,000 clones, around 90% of them present only once. The sequences come from peripheral blood, collected on day 0 of MenACWY control vaccination. Receptors originate from an adult in good health.

J is TRBJ1-2 and V is TRBV28; D is undetermined. The CDR3 runs 13 residues. Germline CDR1 and CDR2: MDHEN and SYDVKM. Deletions cut 3 bases from V and 4 bases from J, with 9 bases between. The CDR3 DNA sequence: TGTGCCAGCAGTTTCGGAATGGGCTATGGCTACACCTTC. Translation: CASSFGMGYGYTF.

The chain employs TRBV19 and TRBJ2-1; D may be TRBD1 (8 bases). This CDR3 contains 15 residues. Per the germline V gene, CDR1 is LNHDA and CDR2 is SQIVND (reference sequence). V was clipped by 10 bases and J by 6 bases, with 22 bases between them. The CDR3: CATHHRGGDRNEQFF. The CDR3 DNA is TGTGCCACCCATCACAGGGGGGGAGACCGCAATGAGCAGTTCTTC. The full variable domain, rest sourced from reference TRBV19 and TRBJ2-1, is DGGITQSPKYLFRKEGQNVTLSCEQNLNHDAMYWYRQDPGQGLRLIYYSQIVNDFQKGDIAEGYSVSREKKESFPLTVTSAQKNPTAFYLCATHHRGGDRNEQFFGPGTRLTVL.

This clone was seen once. CDR3 in amino acids: CASRQDRTAGGYTF. The DNA of the CDR3 is TGTGCCAGCAGACAGGACAGGACGGCGGGCGGCTACACCTTC. The J gene is TRBJ1-2, the V gene TRBV6-4; TRBD1 aligns across 7 bases. Per the germline V gene, CDR1 is MRHNA and CDR2 is SNTAGT. With 6 bases clipped from V and 8 bases from J, the junction kept 12 bases outside the gene matches. This CDR3 region has 14 residues.

The chain carries TRBV7-9 and TRBJ2-7; D gene uncertain. Germline values: CDR1 SEHNR, CDR2 FQNEAQ (reference sequence). CDR3 size: 14 residues. Trimming stripped 5 bases from V and 5 bases from J, with 16 bases between. CDR3 protein: CASSRRDFRNEQYF. The CDR3 nucleotides read TGTGCCAGCAGCCGTAGAGACTTCAGGAACGAGCAGTACTTC.

The chain recombines TRBV5-1 with TRBJ1-2; 11 bases align to TRBD1. Germline V lookup: CDR1 SGHRS, CDR2 YFSETQ. The CDR3 has 15 residues. J lost 3 bases, V lost 3 bases, and 4 bases had no gene match. For the CDR3, the DNA is TGCGCCAGCAGCTGGACAGGGGGCGAGGACTATGGCTACACCTTC. It is translated as CASSWTGGEDYGYTF.

This clone was seen a single time. The chain combines TRBV5-5 with TRBJ1-5; the D is unclear. The CDR3 contains 14 residues. Looked up from germline, CDR1 is SGHKS and CDR2 is YYEKEE (reference sequence). V was cut by 1 base and J by 4 bases, with 9 bases left in between. The CDR3 nucleotides are TGTGCCAGCAGCTTGTTTATGGTGAATCAGCCCCAGCATTTT. Translation gives CASSLFMVNQPQHF. Supplemented by reference TRBV5-5 and TRBJ1-5, the full variable domain reads DAGVTQSPTHLIKTRGQQVTLRCSPISGHKSVSWYQQVLGQGPQFIFQYYEKEERGRGNFPDRFSARQFPNYSSELNVNALLLGDSALYLCASSLFMVNQPQHFGDGTRLSIL.

This chain links TRBV7-9 with TRBJ2-5; the D call may be TRBD1 or TRBD2 (5 bases each). The germline V gene encodes CDR1 SEHNR and CDR2 FQNEAQ (reference sequence). This CDR3 spans 15 amino acids. The V gene lost 9 bases and the J gene lost 4 bases, with 21 bases spanning the gap. The CDR3 spells CARGVGTYVRETQYF. CDR3 in DNA: TGTGCCAGAGGGGTTGGGACCTATGTCCGAGAGACCCAGTACTTC.

CDR3 DNA sequence: TGTGCCAGCAGCCCGACAAGGGGATCCTCCTACAATGAGCAGTTCTTC. Translated: CASSPTRGSSYNEQFF. The chain has TRBV11-2 and TRBJ2-1; the D gene is possibly TRBD1 (5 bases). Per the germline V gene, CDR1 is SGHAT and CDR2 is FQNNGV. V was shortened by 5 bases and J by 0 bases, with 14 bases between the two germline ends. The length of the CDR3 is 16 residues.

The gene calls are TRBV11-2 and TRBJ1-5; D is possibly TRBD1 (5 bases). Per the germline V gene, CDR1 is SGHAT and CDR2 is FQNNGV. The germline V and J ends were trimmed by 0 bases and 2 bases, with 14 bases remaining between them. The CDR3 is 17 residues long. Written as DNA, the CDR3 is TGTGCCAGCAGCTTAGAGGGGAGGGGAGTCGGCAATCAGCCCCAGCATTTT. Translated, it gives CASSLEGRGVGNQPQHF.

This chain joins TRBV30 and TRBJ2-2; TRBD2 matches 7 bases. CDR1 and CDR2 (germline): GTSNPN, SVGIG (reference sequence). This CDR3 comprises 14 residues. The V segment lost 4 bases and the J segment 4 bases; nucleotides outside the gene matches: 6. The CDR3 region is CAWIMWEGTGELFF. The CDR3 coding sequence is TGTGCCTGGATAATGTGGGAGGGCACCGGGGAGCTGTTTTTT.

In its sample, this clone was seen a few times. The V gene is TRBV10-3, the J gene TRBJ1-5, with D maybe TRBD1 (6 bases). The CDR3 runs to 16 residues. Germline values: CDR1 ENHRY, CDR2 SYGVKD. Trimming pared 4 bases from V and 3 bases from J, leaving 16 bases between. The CDR3 sequence is CAISVVRDIVNQPQHF. The CDR3 bases are TGTGCCATCAGTGTGGTCAGGGACATAGTCAATCAGCCCCAGCATTTT.

The rearrangement joins TRBV28 to TRBJ2-2; TRBD2 agrees at 12 bases. Trimming took 5 bases from V and 6 from J; bases not matched to a gene: 4. This CDR3 spans 15 amino acids. CDR1 is MDHEN, CDR2 SYDVKM, per germline. The CDR3 sequence is CASSTTSGGAGELFF. The CDR3 coding sequence is TGTGCCAGCAGTACGACTAGCGGGGGCGCCGGGGAGCTGTTTTTT.

This clone was seen only once. The rearrangement joins TRBV19 to TRBJ1-5; 7 positions match TRBD1. This CDR3 comprises 15 residues. Germline trimming cut 10 bases from V and 4 bases from J; bases unmatched to any gene: 13. Germline-derived CDR1 and CDR2 are LNHDA and SQIVND (reference sequence). The CDR3 sequence is CATNPGGIRNQPQHF. CDR3 bases: TGTGCCACCAACCCAGGGGGGATCCGAAATCAGCCCCAGCATTTT.